This passage covers 3 T cell receptor beta chains from one sample sequenced in a study of neurological immune-mediated disorders. TCRdb independently ran MiXCR on the 5' RACE reads; one entry per CDR3 protein. The repertoire holds tens of thousands of distinct CDR3 sequences, with about an eighth as singletons. The specimen sequenced was PBMCs. The receptors were sampled from a man between 60 and 75 years old in good health.

This clonotype was counted many times. CDR3 sequence reads: CASSYLARGVNYGYTF. The CDR3 DNA reads as TGTGCCAGCAGTTACTTGGCGCGGGGGGTCAACTATGGCTACACCTTC. This chain connects TRBV6-5 to TRBJ1-2; TRBD1 might be the D (5 bases). Germline V gene sequence: CDR1 MNHEY, CDR2 SVGAGI. The germline V and J ends were trimmed by 1 base and 2 bases, with 14 bases remaining between them. This CDR3 is built from 16 residues.

This clonotype was seen only once. This may be a read error, as it is one base from a much larger clone. V and J are TRBV24-1 and TRBJ2-3; no definite D call. The V end lost 4 bases, the J end lost 1 base, and 8 bases lay between the germline ends. Germline CDR1 KGHDR, CDR2 SFDVKD. The CDR3 is 14 residues long. The CDR3 DNA reads as TGTGCCACCAGTGACCAATTTGGCACAGATACGCAGTATTTT. As protein: CATSDQFGTDTQYF.

This clonotype has ten or more counts. The chain recombines TRBV12-3 or TRBV12-4 with TRBJ2-3, with D maybe TRBD1 (5 bases). The CDR3 loop spans 16 amino acids. V lost 3 bases to trimming and J lost 4 bases, with 17 bases between them. The CDR3 region is CASSFTPGFSADTQYF. DNA of the CDR3: TGTGCCAGCAGTTTCACCCCAGGGTTCTCCGCAGATACGCAGTATTTT.